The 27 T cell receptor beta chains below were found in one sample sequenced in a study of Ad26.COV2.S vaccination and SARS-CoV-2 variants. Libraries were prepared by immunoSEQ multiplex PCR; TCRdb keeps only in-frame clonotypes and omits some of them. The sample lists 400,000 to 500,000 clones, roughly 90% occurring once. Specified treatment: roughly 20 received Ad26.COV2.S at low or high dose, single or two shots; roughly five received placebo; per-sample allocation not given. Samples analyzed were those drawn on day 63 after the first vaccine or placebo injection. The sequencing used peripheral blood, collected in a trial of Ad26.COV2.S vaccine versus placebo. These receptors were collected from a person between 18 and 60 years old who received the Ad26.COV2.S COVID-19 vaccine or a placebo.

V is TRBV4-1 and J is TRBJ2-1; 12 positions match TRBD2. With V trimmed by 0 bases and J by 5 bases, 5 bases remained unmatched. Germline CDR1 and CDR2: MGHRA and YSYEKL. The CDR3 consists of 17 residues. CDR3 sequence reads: CASSQDDRLAGDNEQFF. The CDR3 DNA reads TGCGCCAGCAGCCAAGATGACCGACTAGCGGGGGACAATGAGCAGTTCTTC.

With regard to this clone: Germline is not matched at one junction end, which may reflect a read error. The CDR3 sequence is CASSFTEF. CDR3 nucleotides: TGTGCCAGCAGTTTTACAGAATTT. The chain combines TRBV12-3 or TRBV12-4 with TRBJ1-1; D ambiguous. This CDR3 is built from 8 residues.

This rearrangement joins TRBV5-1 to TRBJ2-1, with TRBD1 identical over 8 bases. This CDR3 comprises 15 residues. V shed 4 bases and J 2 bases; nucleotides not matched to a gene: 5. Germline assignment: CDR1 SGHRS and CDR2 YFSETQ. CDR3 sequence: CASSVKQGAYNEQFF. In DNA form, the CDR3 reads TGCGCCAGCAGCGTAAAACAGGGGGCCTACAATGAGCAGTTCTTC. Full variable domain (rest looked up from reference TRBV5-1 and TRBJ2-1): KAGVTQTPRYLIKTRGQQVTLSCSPISGHRSVSWYQQTPGQGLQFLFEYFSETQRNKGNFPGRFSGRQFSNSRSEMNVSTLELGDSALYLCASSVKQGAYNEQFFGPGTRLTVL.

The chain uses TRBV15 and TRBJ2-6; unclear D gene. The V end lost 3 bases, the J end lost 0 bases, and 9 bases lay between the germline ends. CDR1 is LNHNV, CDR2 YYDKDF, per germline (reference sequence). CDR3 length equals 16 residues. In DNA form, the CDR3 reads TGTGCCACCAGCAGGATGCCCCGCTCTGGGGCCAACGTCCTGACTTTC. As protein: CATSRMPRSGANVLTF.

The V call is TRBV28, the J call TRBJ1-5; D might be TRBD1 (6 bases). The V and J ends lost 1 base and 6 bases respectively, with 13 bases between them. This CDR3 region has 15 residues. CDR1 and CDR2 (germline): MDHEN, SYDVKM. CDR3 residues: CASSLYRAPAQPQHF. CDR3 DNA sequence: TGTGCCAGCAGTTTATACAGGGCCCCAGCTCAGCCCCAGCATTTT. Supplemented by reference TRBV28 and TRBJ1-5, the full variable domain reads DVKVTQSSRYLVKRTGEKVFLECVQDMDHENMFWYRQDPGLGLRLIYFSYDVKMKEKGDIPEGYSVSREKKERFSLILESASTNQTSMYLCASSLYRAPAQPQHFGDGTRLSIL.

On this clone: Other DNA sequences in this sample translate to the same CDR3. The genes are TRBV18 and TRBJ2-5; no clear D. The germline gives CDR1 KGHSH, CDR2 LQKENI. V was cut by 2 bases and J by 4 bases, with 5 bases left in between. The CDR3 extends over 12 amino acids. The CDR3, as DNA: TGTGCCAGCTCACCAGCTGCAGAGACCCAGTACTTC. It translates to CASSPAAETQYF.

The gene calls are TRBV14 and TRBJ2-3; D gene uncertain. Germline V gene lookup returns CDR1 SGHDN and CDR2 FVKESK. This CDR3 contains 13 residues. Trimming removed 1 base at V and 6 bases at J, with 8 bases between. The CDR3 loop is CASSQGPWDTQYF. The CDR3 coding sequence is TGTGCCAGCAGCCAAGGTCCGTGGGATACGCAGTATTTT.

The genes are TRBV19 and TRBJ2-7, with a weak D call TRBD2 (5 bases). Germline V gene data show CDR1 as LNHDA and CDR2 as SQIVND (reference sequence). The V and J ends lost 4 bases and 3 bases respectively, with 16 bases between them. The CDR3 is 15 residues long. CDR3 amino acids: CASSTPSRGSYEQYF. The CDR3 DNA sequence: TGTGCCAGTAGTACCCCCTCCAGAGGGAGCTACGAGCAGTACTTC.

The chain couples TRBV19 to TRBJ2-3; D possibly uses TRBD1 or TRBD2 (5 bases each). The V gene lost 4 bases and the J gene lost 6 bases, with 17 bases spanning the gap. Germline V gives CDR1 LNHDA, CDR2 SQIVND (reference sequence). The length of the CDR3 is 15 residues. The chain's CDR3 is CASSNTGAGRDTQYF. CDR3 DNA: TGTGCCAGTAGTAATACCGGGGCGGGTCGGGATACGCAGTATTTT.

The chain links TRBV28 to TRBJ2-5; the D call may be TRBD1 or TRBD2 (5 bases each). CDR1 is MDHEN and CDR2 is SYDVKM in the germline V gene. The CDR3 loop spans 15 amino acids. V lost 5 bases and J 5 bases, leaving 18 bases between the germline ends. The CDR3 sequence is CASSAPGAQRETQYF. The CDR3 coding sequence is TGTGCCAGCAGTGCTCCCGGGGCCCAGAGGGAGACCCAGTACTTC.

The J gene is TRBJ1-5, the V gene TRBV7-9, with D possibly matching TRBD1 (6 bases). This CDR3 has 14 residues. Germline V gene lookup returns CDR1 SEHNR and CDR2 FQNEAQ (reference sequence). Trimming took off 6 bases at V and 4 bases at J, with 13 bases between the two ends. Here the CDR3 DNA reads TGTGCCAGCAGTACGGGGACAAAGAATCAGCCCCAGCATTTT. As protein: CASSTGTKNQPQHF.

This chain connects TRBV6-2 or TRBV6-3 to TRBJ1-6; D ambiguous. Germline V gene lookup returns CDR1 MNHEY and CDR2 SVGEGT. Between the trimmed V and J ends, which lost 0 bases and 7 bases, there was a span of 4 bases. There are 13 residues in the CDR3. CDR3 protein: CASSYSQNSPLHF. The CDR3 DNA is TGTGCCAGCAGTTACTCGCAGAATTCACCCCTCCACTTT.

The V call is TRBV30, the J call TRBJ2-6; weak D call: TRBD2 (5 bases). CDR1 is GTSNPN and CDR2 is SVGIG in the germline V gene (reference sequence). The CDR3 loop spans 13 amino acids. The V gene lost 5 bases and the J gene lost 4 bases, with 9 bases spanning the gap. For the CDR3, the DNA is TGTGCCTGGGAGGGCCCGGGGGCCAACGTCCTGACTTTC. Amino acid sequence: CAWEGPGANVLTF.

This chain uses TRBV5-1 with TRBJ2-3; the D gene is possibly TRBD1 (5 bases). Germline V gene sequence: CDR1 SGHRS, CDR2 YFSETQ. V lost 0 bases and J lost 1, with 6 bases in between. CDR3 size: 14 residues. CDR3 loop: CASSLGRGTDTQYF. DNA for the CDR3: TGCGCCAGCAGCTTGGGCAGGGGCACAGATACGCAGTATTTT.

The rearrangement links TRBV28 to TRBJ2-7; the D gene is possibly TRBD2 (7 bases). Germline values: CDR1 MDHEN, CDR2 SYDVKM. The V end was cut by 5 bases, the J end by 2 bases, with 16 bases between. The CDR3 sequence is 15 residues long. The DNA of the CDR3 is TGTGCCAGCAGTCTGGGGGGGGCTGTCACCTACGAGCAGTACTTC. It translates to CASSLGGAVTYEQYF.

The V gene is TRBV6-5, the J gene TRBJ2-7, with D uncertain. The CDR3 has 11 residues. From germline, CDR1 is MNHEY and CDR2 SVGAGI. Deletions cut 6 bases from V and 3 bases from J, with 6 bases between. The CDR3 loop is CASRADYEQYF. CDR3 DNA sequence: TGTGCCAGCAGGGCAGACTACGAGCAGTACTTC.

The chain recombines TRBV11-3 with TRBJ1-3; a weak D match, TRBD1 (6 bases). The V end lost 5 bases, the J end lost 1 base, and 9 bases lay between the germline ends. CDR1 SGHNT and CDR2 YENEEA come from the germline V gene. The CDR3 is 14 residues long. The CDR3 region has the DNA TGTGCCAGCAGCACGGACAGTTCTGGAAACACCATATATTTT. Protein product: CASSTDSSGNTIYF.

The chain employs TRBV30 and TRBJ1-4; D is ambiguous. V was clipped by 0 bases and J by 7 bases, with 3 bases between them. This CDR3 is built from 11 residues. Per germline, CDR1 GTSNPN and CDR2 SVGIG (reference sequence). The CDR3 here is CAWSVAEKLFF. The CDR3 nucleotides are TGTGCCTGGAGTGTTGCTGAAAAACTGTTTTTT. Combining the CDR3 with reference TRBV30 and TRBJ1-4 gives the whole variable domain SQTIHQWPATLVQPVGSPLSLECTVEGTSNPNLYWYRQAAGRGLQLLFYSVGIGQISSEVPQNLSASRPQDRQFILSSKKLLLSDSGFYLCAWSVAEKLFFGSGTQLSVL.

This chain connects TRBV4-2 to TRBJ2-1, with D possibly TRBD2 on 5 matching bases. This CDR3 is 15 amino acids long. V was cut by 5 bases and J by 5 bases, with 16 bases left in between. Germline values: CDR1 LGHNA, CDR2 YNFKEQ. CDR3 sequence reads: CASSELIGVNNEQFF. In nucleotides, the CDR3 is TGTGCCAGCAGCGAGTTGATCGGGGTAAACAATGAGCAGTTCTTC.

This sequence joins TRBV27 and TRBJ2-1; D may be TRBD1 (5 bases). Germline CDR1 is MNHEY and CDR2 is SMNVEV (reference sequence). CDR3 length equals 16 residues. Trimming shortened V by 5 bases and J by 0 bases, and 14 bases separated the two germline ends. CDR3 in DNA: TGTGCCAGCAGTCCGCGGACACCCAGCTCCTACAATGAGCAGTTCTTC. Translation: CASSPRTPSSYNEQFF.

This CDR3 is CASSPTGDRGDPGNTIYF. The CDR3, as DNA: TGTGCCAGCTCACCAACGGGGGACAGGGGCGACCCTGGAAACACCATATATTTT. The chain employs TRBV18 and TRBJ1-3, with 10 bases fitting TRBD1. The CDR3 is 18 residues long. Trimming removed 2 bases from V and 2 bases from J; junction bases left unmatched: 9. In germline, CDR1 is KGHSH, CDR2 LQKENI.

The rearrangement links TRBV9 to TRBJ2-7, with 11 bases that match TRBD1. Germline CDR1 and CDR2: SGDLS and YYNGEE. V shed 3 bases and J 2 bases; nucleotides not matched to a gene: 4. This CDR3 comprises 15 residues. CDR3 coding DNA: TGTGCCAGCAGCGGCCCGGGACAGGGGGCCTACGAGCAGTACTTC. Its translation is CASSGPGQGAYEQYF.

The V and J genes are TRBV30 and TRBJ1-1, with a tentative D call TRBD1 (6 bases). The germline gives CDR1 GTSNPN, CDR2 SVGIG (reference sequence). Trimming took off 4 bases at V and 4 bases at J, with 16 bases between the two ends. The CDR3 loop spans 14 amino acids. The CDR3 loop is CAWILDRTSTEAFF. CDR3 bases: TGTGCCTGGATCCTAGACAGGACGAGCACTGAAGCTTTCTTT.

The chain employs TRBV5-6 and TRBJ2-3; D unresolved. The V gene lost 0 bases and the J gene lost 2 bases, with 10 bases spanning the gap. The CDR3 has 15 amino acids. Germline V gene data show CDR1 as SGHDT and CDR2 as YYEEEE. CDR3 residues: CASSLAAANTDTQYF. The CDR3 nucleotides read TGTGCCAGCAGCTTGGCGGCAGCGAACACAGATACGCAGTATTTT.

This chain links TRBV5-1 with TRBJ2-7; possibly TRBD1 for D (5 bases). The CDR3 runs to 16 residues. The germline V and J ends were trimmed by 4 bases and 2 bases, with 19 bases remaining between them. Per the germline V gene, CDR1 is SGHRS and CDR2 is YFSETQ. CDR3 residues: CASSTSNPGYPYEQYF. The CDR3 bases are TGCGCCAGCAGCACCTCTAATCCAGGGTATCCCTACGAGCAGTACTTC. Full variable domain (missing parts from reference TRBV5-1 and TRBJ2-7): KAGVTQTPRYLIKTRGQQVTLSCSPISGHRSVSWYQQTPGQGLQFLFEYFSETQRNKGNFPGRFSGRQFSNSRSEMNVSTLELGDSALYLCASSTSNPGYPYEQYFGPGTRLTVT.

As DNA, the CDR3 is TGCGCCAGCAGCCCGTCGGGATCCATAAACACTGAAGCTTTCTTT. This sequence encodes CASSPSGSINTEAFF. This chain connects TRBV5-1 to TRBJ1-1; D gene uncertain. CDR3 size: 15 residues. V was trimmed by 4 bases and J by 2 bases, leaving 15 bases between them. Germline V gene sequence: CDR1 SGHRS, CDR2 YFSETQ. Full variable domain (remainder filled in from reference TRBV5-1 and TRBJ1-1): KAGVTQTPRYLIKTRGQQVTLSCSPISGHRSVSWYQQTPGQGLQFLFEYFSETQRNKGNFPGRFSGRQFSNSRSEMNVSTLELGDSALYLCASSPSGSINTEAFFGQGTRLTVV.

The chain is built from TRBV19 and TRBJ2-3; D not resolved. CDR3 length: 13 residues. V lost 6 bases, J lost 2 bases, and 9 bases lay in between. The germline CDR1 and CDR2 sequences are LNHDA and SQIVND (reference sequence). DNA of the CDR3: TGTGCCAGTAGCAAGGTTTACACAGATACGCAGTATTTT. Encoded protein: CASSKVYTDTQYF.